This section outlines one T cell receptor beta chain sequence together with its context. Its antigen is currently unknown. The entry originates in a study of cytomegalovirus exposure and HLA in healthy donors. The V segment lost 5 bases and the J segment 2 bases; nucleotides outside the gene matches: 5. CDR3 size: 14 residues. Germline values: CDR1 SGHRS, CDR2 YFSETQ. The study drew the donors from its roughly 120-subject validation cohort, separate from the approximately 700-subject first cohort. Generated by immunoSEQ multiplex PCR, the TCRdb table keeps only in-frame clones and is missing some. Here the sample spans 43,000 or so clones, about 90% being singletons. Overall study results and limits: The authors listed around 150 TCR beta chains as cytomegalovirus-associated.

Sequencing was done on a sample of PBMCs. This receptor was identified in a young man in good health and CMV-seronegative. This chain connects TRBV5-1 to TRBJ1-2; 8 bases are a match to TRBD1. The CDR3 region has the DNA TGCGCCAGCAGTCCTGGACAGGGAAACTATGGCTACACCTTC. It yields the protein CASSPGQGNYGYTF.